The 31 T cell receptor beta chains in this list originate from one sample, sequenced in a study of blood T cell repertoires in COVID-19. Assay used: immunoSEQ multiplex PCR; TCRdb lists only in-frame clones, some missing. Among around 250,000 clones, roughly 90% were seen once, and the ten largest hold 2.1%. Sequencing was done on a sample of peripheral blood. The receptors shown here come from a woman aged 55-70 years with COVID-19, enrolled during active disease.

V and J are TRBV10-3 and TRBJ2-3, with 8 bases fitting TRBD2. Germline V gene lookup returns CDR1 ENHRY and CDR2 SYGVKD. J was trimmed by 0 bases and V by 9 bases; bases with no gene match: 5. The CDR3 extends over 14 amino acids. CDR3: CAINRGRSTDTQYF. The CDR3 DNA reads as TGTGCCATTAACCGCGGGAGGAGCACAGATACGCAGTATTTT.

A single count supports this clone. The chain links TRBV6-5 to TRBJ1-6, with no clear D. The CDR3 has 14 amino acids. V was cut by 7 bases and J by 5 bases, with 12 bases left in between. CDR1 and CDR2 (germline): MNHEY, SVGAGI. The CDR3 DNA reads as TGTGCCAGCACACGTATCGGAGATAATTCACCCCTCCACTTT. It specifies CASTRIGDNSPLHF.

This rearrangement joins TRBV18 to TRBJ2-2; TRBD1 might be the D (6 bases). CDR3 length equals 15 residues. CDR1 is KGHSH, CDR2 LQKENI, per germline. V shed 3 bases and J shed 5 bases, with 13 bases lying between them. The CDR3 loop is CASSPGLGTTGELFF. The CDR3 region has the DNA TGTGCCAGCTCACCCGGTCTTGGGACAACCGGGGAGCTGTTTTTT.

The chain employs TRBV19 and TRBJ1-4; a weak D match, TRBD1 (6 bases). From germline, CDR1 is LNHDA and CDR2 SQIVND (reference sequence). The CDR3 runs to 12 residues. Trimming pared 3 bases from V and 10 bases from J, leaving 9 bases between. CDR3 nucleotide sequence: TGTGCCAGTAGTATCCCCAGGGGAAAACTGTTTTTT. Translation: CASSIPRGKLFF. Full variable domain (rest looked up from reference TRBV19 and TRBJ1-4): DGGITQSPKYLFRKEGQNVTLSCEQNLNHDAMYWYRQDPGQGLRLIYYSQIVNDFQKGDIAEGYSVSREKKESFPLTVTSAQKNPTAFYLCASSIPRGKLFFGSGTQLSVL.

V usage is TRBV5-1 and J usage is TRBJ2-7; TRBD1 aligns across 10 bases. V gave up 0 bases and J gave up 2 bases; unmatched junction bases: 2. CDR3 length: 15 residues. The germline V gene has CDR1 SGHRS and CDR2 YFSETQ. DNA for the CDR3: TGCGCCAGCAGCTTGGTTGGGACAGGGGCCTACGAGCAGTACTTC. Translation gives CASSLVGTGAYEQYF.

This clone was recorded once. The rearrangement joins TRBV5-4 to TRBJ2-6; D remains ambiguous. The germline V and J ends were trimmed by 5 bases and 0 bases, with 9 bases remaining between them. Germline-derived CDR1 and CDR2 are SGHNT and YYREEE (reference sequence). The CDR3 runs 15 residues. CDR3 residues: CASSTIGSGANVLTF. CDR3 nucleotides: TGTGCCAGCAGTACTATAGGCTCTGGGGCCAACGTCCTGACTTTC.

CDR3 protein: CASSYAINYEQYF. In nucleotides, the CDR3 is TGTGCCAGCAGTTACGCGATCAACTACGAGCAGTACTTC. The V and J genes are TRBV6-2 or TRBV6-3 and TRBJ2-7; D is unresolved. Trimming cost V 2 bases and J 3 bases, with 8 bases left between them. Germline lookup yields CDR1 MNHEY and CDR2 SVGEGT. This CDR3 is 13 amino acids long.

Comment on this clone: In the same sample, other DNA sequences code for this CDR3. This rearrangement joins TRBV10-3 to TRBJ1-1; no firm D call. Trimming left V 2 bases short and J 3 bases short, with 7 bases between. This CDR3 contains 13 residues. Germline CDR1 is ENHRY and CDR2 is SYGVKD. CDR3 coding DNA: TGTGCCATCAGTGAGCGTGGAGACACTGAAGCTTTCTTT. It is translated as CAISERGDTEAFF.

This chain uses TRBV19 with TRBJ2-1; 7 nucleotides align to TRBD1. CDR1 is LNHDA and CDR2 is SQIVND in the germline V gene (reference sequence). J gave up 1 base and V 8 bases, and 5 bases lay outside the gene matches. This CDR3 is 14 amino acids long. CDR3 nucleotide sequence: TGTGCCAGTCGGGGACAGACATCCTACAATGAGCAGTTCTTC. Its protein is CASRGQTSYNEQFF. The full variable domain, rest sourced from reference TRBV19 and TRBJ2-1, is DGGITQSPKYLFRKEGQNVTLSCEQNLNHDAMYWYRQDPGQGLRLIYYSQIVNDFQKGDIAEGYSVSREKKESFPLTVTSAQKNPTAFYLCASRGQTSYNEQFFGPGTRLTVL.

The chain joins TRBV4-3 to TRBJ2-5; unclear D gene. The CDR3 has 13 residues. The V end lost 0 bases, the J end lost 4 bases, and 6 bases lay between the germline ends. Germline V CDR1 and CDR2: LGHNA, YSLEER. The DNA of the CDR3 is TGCGCCAGCAGCCAAGAGACGGGAGAGACCCAGTACTTC. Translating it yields CASSQETGETQYF.

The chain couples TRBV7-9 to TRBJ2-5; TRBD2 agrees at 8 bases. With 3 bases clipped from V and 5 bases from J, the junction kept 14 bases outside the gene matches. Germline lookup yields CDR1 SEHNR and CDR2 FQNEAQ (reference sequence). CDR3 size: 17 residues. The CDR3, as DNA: TGTGCCAGCAGCTTTCCCCGTGATAGCGGGGATATGGAGACCCAGTACTTC. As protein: CASSFPRDSGDMETQYF.

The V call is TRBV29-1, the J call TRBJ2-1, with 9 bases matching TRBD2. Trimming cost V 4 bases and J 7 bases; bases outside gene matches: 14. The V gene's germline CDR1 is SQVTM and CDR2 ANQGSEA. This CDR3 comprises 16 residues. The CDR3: CSVGPPASGVKNEQFF. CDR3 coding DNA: TGCAGCGTTGGTCCCCCGGCTAGCGGGGTTAAGAATGAGCAGTTCTTC.

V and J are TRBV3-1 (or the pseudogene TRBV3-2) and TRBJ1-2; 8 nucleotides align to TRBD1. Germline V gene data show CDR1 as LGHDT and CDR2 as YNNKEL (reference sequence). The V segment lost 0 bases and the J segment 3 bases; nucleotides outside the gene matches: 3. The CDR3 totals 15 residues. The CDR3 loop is CASSQEYRGYYGYTF. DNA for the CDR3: TGTGCCAGCAGCCAAGAATACAGGGGGTACTATGGCTACACCTTC.

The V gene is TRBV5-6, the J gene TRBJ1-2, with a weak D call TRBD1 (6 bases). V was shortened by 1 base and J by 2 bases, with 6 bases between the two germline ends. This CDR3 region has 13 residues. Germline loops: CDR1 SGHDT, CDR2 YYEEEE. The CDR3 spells CASSLRGNYGYTF. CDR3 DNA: TGTGCCAGCAGCTTGAGGGGGAACTATGGCTACACCTTC.

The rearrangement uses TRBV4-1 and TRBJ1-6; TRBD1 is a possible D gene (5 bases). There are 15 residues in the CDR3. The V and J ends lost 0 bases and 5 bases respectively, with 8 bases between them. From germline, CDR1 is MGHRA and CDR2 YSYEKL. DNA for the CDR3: TGCGCCAGCAGCCAAGAGGTCAGGGATAATTCACCCCTCCACTTT. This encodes CASSQEVRDNSPLHF.

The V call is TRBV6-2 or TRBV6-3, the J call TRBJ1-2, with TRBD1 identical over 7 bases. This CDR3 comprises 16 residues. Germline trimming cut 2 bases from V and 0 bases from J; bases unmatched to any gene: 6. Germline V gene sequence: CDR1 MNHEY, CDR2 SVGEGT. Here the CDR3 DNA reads TGTGCCAGCAGTTACCCAGACAGGGCATCTAACTATGGCTACACCTTC. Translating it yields CASSYPDRASNYGYTF.

The CDR3 sequence: CASMVVLAGEAFF. The DNA for the CDR3 is TGTGCCAGTATGGTAGTCCTGGCAGGGGAAGCTTTCTTT. This sequence joins TRBV19 and TRBJ1-1, with D possibly being TRBD1 (5 bases). This CDR3 region has 13 residues. From germline, CDR1 is LNHDA and CDR2 SQIVND (reference sequence). The V gene lost 7 bases and the J gene lost 8 bases, with 17 bases spanning the gap.

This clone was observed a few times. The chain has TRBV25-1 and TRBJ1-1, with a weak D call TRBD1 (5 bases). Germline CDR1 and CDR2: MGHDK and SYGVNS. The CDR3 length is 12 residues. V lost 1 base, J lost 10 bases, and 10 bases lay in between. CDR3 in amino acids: CASSESSGGAFF. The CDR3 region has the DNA TGTGCCAGCAGTGAATCATCCGGGGGAGCTTTCTTT.

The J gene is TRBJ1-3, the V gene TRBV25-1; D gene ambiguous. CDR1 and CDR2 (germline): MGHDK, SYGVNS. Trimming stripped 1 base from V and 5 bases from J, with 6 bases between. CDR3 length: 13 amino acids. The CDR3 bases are TGTGCCAGCAGTGAATCCCTAAGAAACACCATATATTTT. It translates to CASSESLRNTIYF.

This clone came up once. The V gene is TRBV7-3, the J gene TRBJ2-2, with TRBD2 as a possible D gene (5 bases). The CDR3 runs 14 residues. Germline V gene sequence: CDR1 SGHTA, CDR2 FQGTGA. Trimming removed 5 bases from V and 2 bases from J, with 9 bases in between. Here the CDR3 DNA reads TGTGCCAGCAGCGCCGGACTTAACACCGGGGAGCTGTTTTTT. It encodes CASSAGLNTGELFF.

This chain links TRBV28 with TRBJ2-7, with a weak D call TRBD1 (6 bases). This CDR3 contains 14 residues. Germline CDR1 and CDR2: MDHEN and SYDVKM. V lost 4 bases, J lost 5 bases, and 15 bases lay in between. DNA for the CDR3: TGTGCCAGCAGTTCTCCGGGACATGGAGACGAGCAGTACTTC. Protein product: CASSSPGHGDEQYF.

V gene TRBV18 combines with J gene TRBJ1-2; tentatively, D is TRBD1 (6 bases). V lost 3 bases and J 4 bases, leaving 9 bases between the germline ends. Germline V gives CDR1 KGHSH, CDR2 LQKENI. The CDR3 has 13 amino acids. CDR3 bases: TGTGCCAGCTCACCCTCAGGGGTCTATGGCTACACCTTC. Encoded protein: CASSPSGVYGYTF.

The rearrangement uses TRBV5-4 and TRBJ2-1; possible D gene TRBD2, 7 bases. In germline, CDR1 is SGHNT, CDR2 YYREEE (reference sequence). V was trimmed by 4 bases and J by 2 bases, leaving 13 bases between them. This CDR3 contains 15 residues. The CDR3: CASSEGGGTYNEQFF. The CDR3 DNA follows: TGTGCCAGCAGCGAAGGGGGGGGAACCTACAATGAGCAGTTCTTC.

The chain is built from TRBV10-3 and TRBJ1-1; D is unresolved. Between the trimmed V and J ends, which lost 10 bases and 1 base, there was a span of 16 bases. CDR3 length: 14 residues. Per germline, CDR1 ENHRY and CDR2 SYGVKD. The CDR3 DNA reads TGTGCCACCGCCGGGTATCGGGGGAACACTGAAGCTTTCTTT. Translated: CATAGYRGNTEAFF.

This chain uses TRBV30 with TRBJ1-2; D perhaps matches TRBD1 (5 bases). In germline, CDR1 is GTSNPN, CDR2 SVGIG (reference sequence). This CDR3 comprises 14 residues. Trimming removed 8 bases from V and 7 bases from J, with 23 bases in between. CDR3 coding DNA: TGTGCCGGAGGGACCCTTGCAAGGAGGGGTGGCTACACCTTC. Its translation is CAGGTLARRGGYTF.

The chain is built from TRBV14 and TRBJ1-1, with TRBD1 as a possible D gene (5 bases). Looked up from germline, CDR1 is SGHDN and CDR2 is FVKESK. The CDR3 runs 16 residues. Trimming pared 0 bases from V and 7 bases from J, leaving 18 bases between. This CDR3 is CASSQDLFGAGIEAFF. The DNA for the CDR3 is TGTGCCAGCAGCCAAGATCTCTTTGGGGCAGGGATTGAAGCTTTCTTT.

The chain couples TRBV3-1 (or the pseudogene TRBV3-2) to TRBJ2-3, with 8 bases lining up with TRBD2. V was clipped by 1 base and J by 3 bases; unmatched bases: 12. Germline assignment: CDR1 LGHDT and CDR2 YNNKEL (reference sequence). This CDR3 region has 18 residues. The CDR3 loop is CASSQGISAGGGTDTQYF. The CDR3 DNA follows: TGTGCCAGCAGCCAAGGCATATCGGCGGGGGGCGGGACAGATACGCAGTATTTT.

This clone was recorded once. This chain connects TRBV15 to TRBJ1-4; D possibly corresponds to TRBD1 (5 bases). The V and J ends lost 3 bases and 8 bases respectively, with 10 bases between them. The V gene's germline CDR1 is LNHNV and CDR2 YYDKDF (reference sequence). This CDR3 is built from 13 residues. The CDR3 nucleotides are TGTGCCACCAGCAGGGGACTTAACGAAAAACTGTTTTTT. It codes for CATSRGLNEKLFF. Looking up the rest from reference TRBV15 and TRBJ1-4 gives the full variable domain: DAMVIQNPRYQVTQFGKPVTLSCSQTLNHNVMYWYQQKSSQAPKLLFHYYDKDFNNEADTPDNFQSRRPNTSFCFLDIRSPGLGDTAMYLCATSRGLNEKLFFGSGTQLSVL.

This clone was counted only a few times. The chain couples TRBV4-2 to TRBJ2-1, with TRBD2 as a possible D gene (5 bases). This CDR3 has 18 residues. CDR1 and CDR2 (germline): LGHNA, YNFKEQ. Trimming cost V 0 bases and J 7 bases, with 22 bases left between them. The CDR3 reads CASSQERPQRIFRNEQFF. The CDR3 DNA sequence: TGTGCCAGCAGCCAAGAGCGGCCGCAGCGGATCTTTCGGAATGAGCAGTTCTTC.

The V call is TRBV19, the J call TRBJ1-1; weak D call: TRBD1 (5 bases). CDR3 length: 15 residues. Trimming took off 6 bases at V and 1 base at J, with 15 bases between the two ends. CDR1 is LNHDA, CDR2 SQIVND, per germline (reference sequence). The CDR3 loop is CASRMGQVPNTEAFF. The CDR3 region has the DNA TGTGCCAGTAGAATGGGGCAAGTACCGAACACTGAAGCTTTCTTT.

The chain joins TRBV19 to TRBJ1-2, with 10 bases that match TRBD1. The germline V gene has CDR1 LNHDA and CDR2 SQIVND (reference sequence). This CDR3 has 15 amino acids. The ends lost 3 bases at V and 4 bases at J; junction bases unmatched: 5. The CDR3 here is CASSMGDRGLYGYTF. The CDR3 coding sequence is TGTGCCAGTAGTATGGGGGACAGGGGTCTCTATGGCTACACCTTC. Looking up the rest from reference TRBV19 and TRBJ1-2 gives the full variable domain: DGGITQSPKYLFRKEGQNVTLSCEQNLNHDAMYWYRQDPGQGLRLIYYSQIVNDFQKGDIAEGYSVSREKKESFPLTVTSAQKNPTAFYLCASSMGDRGLYGYTFGSGTRLTVV.